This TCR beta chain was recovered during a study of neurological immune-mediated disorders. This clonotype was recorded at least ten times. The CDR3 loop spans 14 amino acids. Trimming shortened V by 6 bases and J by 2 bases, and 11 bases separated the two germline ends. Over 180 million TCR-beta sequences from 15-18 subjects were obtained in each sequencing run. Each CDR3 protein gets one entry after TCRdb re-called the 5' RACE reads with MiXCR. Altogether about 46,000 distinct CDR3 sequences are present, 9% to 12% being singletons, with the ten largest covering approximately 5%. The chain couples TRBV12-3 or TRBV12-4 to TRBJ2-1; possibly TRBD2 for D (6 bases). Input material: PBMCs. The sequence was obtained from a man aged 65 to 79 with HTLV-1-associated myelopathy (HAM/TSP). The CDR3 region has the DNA TGTGCCAGCAGCAGACTAGGTACCTACAATGAGCAGTTCTTC. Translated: CASSRLGTYNEQFF.